This section outlines one TCR beta chain sequence together with its context. Its antigen is unknown. No quality values exist for individual bases; no much larger clone is one base distant. Libraries were constructed by the immunoSEQ multiplex PCR assay. Concerning the study's data processing: A statistical classification framework was built for diagnosing cytomegalovirus status from the catalog of TCR beta chain sequences. TCRdb took over this immuneACCESS table, retaining in-frame rearrangements with V and J assigned. Such tables are incomplete; in checked studies, under half of the missing clones stem from an unresolved V gene, and the remainder is unexplained. V, J and clone size are those of that table, while D and trimming were read from the DNA. The sample data list about 200,000 clones, and roughly 77% of these were observed just once. Clones ranked in the top ten supply 1.2% of the sample.

The data belong to a study of cytomegalovirus exposure and HLA in healthy donors (dated 2017 in TCRdb). Describing the broader study: A later analysis indicated that the 90 to 150 validation repertoires were generated on the platform also employed for the 650 to 850 repertoires of the first cohort. The study aimed to test whether signatures of past pathogen exposure could be identified by cataloging public T cell receptors. In addition to the first cohort of approximately 670 subjects, a separate validation cohort of under 150 different subjects was used. High-throughput TCR immunosequencing, statistical association of individual TCRs with disease status, and machine learning were combined to predict cytomegalovirus infection status.

Study-wide conclusions, independent of this receptor: According to the authors, the approach could potentially be generalized to other disease states and immunological phenotypes. A later analysis lacked HLA typing for the validation cohort, so it scored co-occurrence in that cohort across all 110 or so repertoires. The study gave a list of some 150 TCR beta chains associated with cytomegalovirus. Most TCR sequences were observed very rarely across donors, whereas some public TCRs were present in many individuals. In a later analysis, TCRs clustered in the first cohort were found to also tend to co-occur in the roughly 130 validation repertoires, with 90% to 95% of cluster scores above 0. In vitro tests confirmed that a few of the cytomegalovirus-associated TCR beta chains recognize cytomegalovirus antigens. The classifier was reported to diagnose cytomegalovirus status with high specificity and sensitivity in both the original cohort and the validation cohort.

Looking up the germline V gene (reference sequence) yields CDR1 SEHNR and CDR2 FQNEAQ. Compared with germline, V lacks 5 bases and J lacks 8 bases; bases without a gene match: 8. From the cysteine through the phenylalanine, the CDR3 covers 15 amino acids. Only the CDR3 portion is preserved as DNA: 45 bases, with reading frame beginning at the first base. The donors belonged to the validation cohort of over a hundred subjects, which was separate from the approximately 700-subject first cohort. The receptor chain draws on TRBV7-9 and TRBJ2-1, with TRBD2 matching 11 junction bases. The sequencing input was PBMCs. This TCR came from a woman aged 25 to 39 in good health and CMV-seronegative. The CDR3 has the sequence CASSGPSGGMHEQFF. The nucleotide sequence reads as follows: TGTGCCAGCAGCGGACCTAGCGGGGGGATGCATGAGCAGTTCTTC.